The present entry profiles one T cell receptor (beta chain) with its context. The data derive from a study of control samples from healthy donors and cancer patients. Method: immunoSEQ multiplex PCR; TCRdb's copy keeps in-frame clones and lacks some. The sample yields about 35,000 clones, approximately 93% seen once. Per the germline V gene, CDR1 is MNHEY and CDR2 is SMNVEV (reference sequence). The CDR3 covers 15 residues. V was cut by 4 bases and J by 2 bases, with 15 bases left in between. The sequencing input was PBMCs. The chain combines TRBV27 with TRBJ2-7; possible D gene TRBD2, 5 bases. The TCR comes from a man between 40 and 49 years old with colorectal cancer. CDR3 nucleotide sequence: TGTGCCAGCAGTTCCGGTCCCGACGGGGCCTACGAGCAGTACTTC. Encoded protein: CASSSGPDGAYEQYF.